The 22 T cell receptor beta chains given below trace back to one sample, sequenced in a study of blood T cell repertoires in COVID-19. Assay: immunoSEQ multiplex PCR; the TCRdb copy retains only in-frame clones and omits some. The data contain about 270,000 clones, roughly 86% of them singletons. Sequencing was done on a sample of PBMCs or T cells enriched from blood (not recorded which). The source of these receptors is a woman under 30 who had recovered from COVID-19.

This chain uses TRBV7-9 with TRBJ2-1, with 12 bases fitting TRBD2. The V gene's germline CDR1 is SEHNR and CDR2 FQNEAQ (reference sequence). V gave up 5 bases and J gave up 8 bases; unmatched junction bases: 10. The CDR3 extends over 16 amino acids. In DNA, the CDR3 is TGTGCCAGCAGCCCCAGCCTAGCGGGGGGGTATGATGAGCAGTTCTTC. Translation gives CASSPSLAGGYDEQFF.

This chain uses TRBV11-2 with TRBJ1-2, with TRBD1 matching 11 bases. The ends lost 5 bases at V and 2 bases at J; junction bases unmatched: 4. The CDR3 runs to 15 residues. Germline loops: CDR1 SGHAT, CDR2 FQNNGV. The CDR3 bases are TGTGCCAGCAGCCCCCGGACAGGGGGCAACTATGGCTACACCTTC. Its protein product is CASSPRTGGNYGYTF.

This chain links TRBV4-3 with TRBJ2-7; D remains ambiguous. The length of the CDR3 is 14 residues. The V and J ends lost 4 bases and 0 bases respectively, with 10 bases between them. CDR1 LGHNA and CDR2 YSLEER come from the germline V gene. CDR3 region: CASSPFTTSYEQYF. The CDR3 DNA sequence: TGCGCCAGCAGCCCCTTTACTACCTCCTACGAGCAGTACTTC.

The rearrangement links TRBV9 to TRBJ1-6, with D possibly matching TRBD1 (6 bases). Trimming took off 4 bases at V and 8 bases at J, with 16 bases between the two ends. Germline V gene sequence: CDR1 SGDLS, CDR2 YYNGEE. The CDR3 loop spans 15 amino acids. In DNA, the CDR3 is TGTGCCAGCAGCTTTCGACAGGCATGGGATTCACCCCTCCACTTT. It is translated as CASSFRQAWDSPLHF.

The chain is built from TRBV5-1 and TRBJ2-1; D call uncertain. The germline gives CDR1 SGHRS, CDR2 YFSETQ. Trimming stripped 3 bases from V and 8 bases from J, with 12 bases between. The CDR3 loop spans 13 amino acids. The chain's CDR3 is CASSSSPTYEQFF. CDR3 coding DNA: TGCGCCAGCAGCTCCTCCCCCACTTATGAGCAGTTCTTC. The whole variable domain, remainder taken from reference TRBV5-1 and TRBJ2-1, is KAGVTQTPRYLIKTRGQQVTLSCSPISGHRSVSWYQQTPGQGLQFLFEYFSETQRNKGNFPGRFSGRQFSNSRSEMNVSTLELGDSALYLCASSSSPTYEQFFGPGTRLTVL.

The chain links TRBV29-1 to TRBJ2-1; 8 positions match TRBD2. This CDR3 spans 16 amino acids. The V and J ends lost 6 bases and 1 base, in that order; junction bases with no gene match: 11. The germline V gene encodes CDR1 SQVTM and CDR2 ANQGSEA. CDR3: CSVDSSGTLSYNEQFF. The CDR3 DNA reads TGCAGCGTAGACAGTAGCGGGACCCTTTCCTACAATGAGCAGTTCTTC.

This chain uses TRBV11-2 with TRBJ1-1; 10 bases line up with TRBD1. CDR3 length: 14 residues. The trim removed 5 bases at V and 5 bases at J, leaving 5 bases unmatched. The germline V gene encodes CDR1 SGHAT and CDR2 FQNNGV. CDR3 coding DNA: TGTGCCAGCAGCATCGGACAGGGGGTTACTGAAGCTTTCTTT. Protein sequence: CASSIGQGVTEAFF.

The CDR3 region is CASSPGQGVSNFYGYTF. The CDR3 DNA reads TGTGCCAGCAGCCCGGGACAGGGGGTCTCTAATTTCTATGGCTACACCTTC. The chain recombines TRBV5-4 with TRBJ1-2, with 11 bases matching TRBD1. This CDR3 region has 17 residues. CDR1 is SGHNT and CDR2 is YYREEE in the germline V gene (reference sequence). The ends lost 4 bases at V and 4 bases at J; junction bases unmatched: 12. The variable domain in full, with the rest retrieved from reference TRBV5-4 and TRBJ1-2, is ETGVTQSPTHLIKTRGQQVTLRCSSQSGHNTVSWYQQALGQGPQFIFQYYREEENGRGNFPPRFSGLQFPNYSSELNVNALELDDSALYLCASSPGQGVSNFYGYTFGSGTRLTVV.

This chain joins TRBV5-1 and TRBJ2-5, with a possible D match to TRBD2 (6 bases). This CDR3 contains 16 residues. The V gene lost 4 bases and the J gene lost 6 bases, with 22 bases spanning the gap. CDR1 is SGHRS, CDR2 YFSETQ, per germline. CDR3 bases: TGCGCCAGCAGCCCGCCGGTGGAGGGCTCAATAAAGACCCAGTACTTC. Translating gives CASSPPVEGSIKTQYF.

The chain couples TRBV5-6 to TRBJ2-7; TRBD2 matches 7 bases. Germline V gene data show CDR1 as SGHDT and CDR2 as YYEEEE. The V and J ends lost 3 bases and 0 bases, in that order; junction bases with no gene match: 6. CDR3 length: 15 amino acids. CDR3 sequence: CASSSTSWSSYEQYF. DNA of the CDR3: TGTGCCAGCAGCTCGACTAGCTGGAGCTCCTACGAGCAGTACTTC. The variable domain in full, with the rest retrieved from reference TRBV5-6 and TRBJ2-7, is DAGVTQSPTHLIKTRGQQVTLRCSPKSGHDTVSWYQQALGQGPQFIFQYYEEEERQRGNFPDRFSGHQFPNYSSELNVNALLLGDSALYLCASSSTSWSSYEQYFGPGTRLTVT.

The rearrangement joins TRBV4-3 to TRBJ2-1; 12 nucleotides agree with TRBD2. V lost 0 bases to trimming and J lost 7 bases; unmatched junction nucleotides: 4. The CDR3 covers 16 residues. CDR1 is LGHNA and CDR2 is YSLEER in the germline V gene. The CDR3 loop is CASSQDRTSGVNEQFF. The CDR3 nucleotides are TGCGCCAGCAGCCAAGACAGGACTAGCGGGGTAAATGAGCAGTTCTTC.

The V gene is TRBV2, the J gene TRBJ1-1; TRBD1 aligns across 7 bases. The V and J ends lost 6 bases and 4 bases, in that order; junction bases with no gene match: 8. CDR3 length: 14 amino acids. The germline gives CDR1 SNHLY, CDR2 FYNNEI. CDR3 loop: CASRETGVGTEAFF. Written as DNA, the CDR3 is TGTGCCAGCAGGGAAACAGGGGTTGGCACTGAAGCTTTCTTT.

V and J are TRBV6-5 and TRBJ2-7, with 10 bases lining up with TRBD1. The CDR3 loop spans 13 amino acids. Germline V gives CDR1 MNHEY, CDR2 SVGAGI. V was clipped by 6 bases and J by 1 base; unmatched bases: 0. DNA of the CDR3: TGTGCCAGCAGGGACAGGGGGTCCTACGAGCAGTACTTC. It encodes CASRDRGSYEQYF.

CDR3: CASSQGQGLANEQFF. CDR3 in DNA: TGTGCCAGCAGCCAGGGACAGGGGCTAGCCAATGAGCAGTTCTTC. The chain employs TRBV3-1 (or the pseudogene TRBV3-2) and TRBJ2-1; 10 nucleotides match TRBD1. The CDR3 length is 15 residues. V lost 3 bases to trimming and J lost 6 bases; unmatched junction nucleotides: 5. Germline assignment: CDR1 LGHDT and CDR2 YNNKEL (reference sequence).

The chain joins TRBV5-1 to TRBJ1-1; perhaps TRBD1 as D (5 bases). Germline V gene data show CDR1 as SGHRS and CDR2 as YFSETQ. CDR3 length equals 15 residues. V dropped 4 bases and J dropped 5 bases, with 18 bases sitting between them. The DNA of the CDR3 is TGCGCCAGCAGCCCTGGTGTCCAGGGCAATACTGAAGCTTTCTTT. Its protein is CASSPGVQGNTEAFF.

V usage is TRBV28 and J usage is TRBJ1-1; D gene ambiguous. The CDR3 is 14 residues long. The V end was cut by 2 bases, the J end by 0 bases, with 7 bases between. The germline V gene has CDR1 MDHEN and CDR2 SYDVKM. The CDR3 sequence: CASSLRALNTEAFF. CDR3 in DNA: TGTGCCAGCAGTTTACGAGCGCTGAACACTGAAGCTTTCTTT.

V gene TRBV30 combines with J gene TRBJ2-5; 9 bases fit TRBD2. CDR3 size: 15 residues. Germline V gene data show CDR1 as GTSNPN and CDR2 as SVGIG (reference sequence). V shed 0 bases, J shed 5 bases, and the junction held 7 bases outside the gene matches. The CDR3: CAWSVVAGAGETQYF. In nucleotides, the CDR3 is TGTGCCTGGAGTGTAGTAGCGGGGGCGGGGGAGACCCAGTACTTC.

The chain has TRBV7-9 and TRBJ1-4; 9 bases align to TRBD1. Looked up from germline, CDR1 is SEHNR and CDR2 is FQNEAQ (reference sequence). The ends lost 4 bases at V and 3 bases at J; junction bases unmatched: 12. The length of the CDR3 is 18 residues. CDR3 loop: CASSSEGQGRLANEKLFF. The CDR3 DNA sequence: TGTGCCAGCAGCTCAGAAGGACAGGGGAGGTTAGCTAATGAAAAACTGTTTTTT. The variable domain in full, completed from reference TRBV7-9 and TRBJ1-4, reads DTGVSQNPRHKITKRGQNVTFRCDPISEHNRLYWYRQTLGQGPEFLTYFQNEAQLEKSRLLSDRFSAERPKGSFSTLEIQRTEQGDSAMYLCASSSEGQGRLANEKLFFGSGTQLSVL.

V and J are TRBV6-5 and TRBJ2-2, with D perhaps matching TRBD2 (6 bases). CDR3 size: 14 residues. Germline CDR1 MNHEY, CDR2 SVGAGI. Between the trimmed V and J ends, which lost 8 bases and 4 bases, there was a span of 14 bases. CDR3 sequence reads: CASGRELGTGELFF. CDR3 sequence (DNA): TGTGCCAGCGGCCGGGAGTTGGGCACCGGGGAGCTGTTTTTT.

The chain employs TRBV7-6 and TRBJ2-1; 8 bases match TRBD2. J gave up 6 bases and V 2 bases, and 9 bases lay outside the gene matches. This CDR3 region has 16 residues. Germline V lookup: CDR1 SGHVS, CDR2 FNYEAQ. This CDR3 is CASSLTGERGPNEQFF. CDR3 nucleotide sequence: TGTGCCAGCAGCTTAACGGGGGAGCGGGGGCCCAATGAGCAGTTCTTC.

CDR3 residues: CASSLAQTVKAFF. The DNA for the CDR3 is TGTGCCAGCAGTTTAGCCCAGACAGTGAAGGCTTTCTTT. This chain uses TRBV12-3 or TRBV12-4 with TRBJ1-1, with D tentatively TRBD1 (5 bases). Between the trimmed V and J ends, which lost 0 bases and 11 bases, there was a span of 13 bases. This CDR3 is built from 13 residues.

Here the CDR3 DNA reads TGTGCCAGCAGCTTAGACGGGGAGATCTCCTACGAGCAGTACTTC. Protein sequence: CASSLDGEISYEQYF. The genes are TRBV11-1 and TRBJ2-7; tentative D call: TRBD2 (5 bases). Germline CDR1 reads SGHAT; CDR2 reads FQDESV (reference sequence). The CDR3 is made up of 15 amino acids. V lost 1 base and J 0 bases, leaving 10 bases between the germline ends. Together with reference TRBV11-1 and TRBJ2-7, the CDR3 gives the full variable domain: EAEVAQSPRYKITEKSQAVAFWCDPISGHATLYWYRQILGQGPELLVQFQDESVVDDSQLPKDRFSAERLKGVDSTLKIQPAELGDSAMYLCASSLDGEISYEQYFGPGTRLTVT.